The clone carrying this TCR beta chain was detected only once. Its antigen remains unknown. These data belong to a study of cytomegalovirus exposure and HLA in healthy donors. About the study: The 95 to 150 validation repertoires, a later analysis reported, used the same platform as the approximately 700 first-cohort repertoires. Study-level points and caveats: Listed as cytomegalovirus-associated were around 160 TCR beta chains. According to a subsequent analysis, TCR clusters identified in the first cohort showed a tendency to co-occur across the roughly 110 validation repertoires.

TCRdb's table, derived via immunoSEQ multiplex PCR, lists solely in-frame clones and lacks some. The sample contains about 200,000 clones, around 80% of which appear only once. This receptor was taken from a woman younger than 45 in good health and CMV-seronegative. Sequencing was performed on PBMCs.

In nucleotides, the CDR3 is TGTGCCGGACTAGGGCCCTCTCCTAACACCGGGGAGCTGTTTTTT. Protein sequence: CAGLGPSPNTGELFF. The chain employs TRBV7-9 and TRBJ2-2; 7 bases map to TRBD2. Germline V gene lookup returns CDR1 SEHNR and CDR2 FQNEAQ (reference sequence). J was trimmed by 2 bases and V by 11 bases; bases with no gene match: 11. CDR3 length equals 15 residues. The full variable domain, in which reference TRBV7-9 and TRBJ2-2 provide the parts outside the CDR3, is DTGVSQNPRHKITKRGQNVTFRCDPISEHNRLYWYRQTLGQGPEFLTYFQNEAQLEKSRLLSDRFSAERPKGSFSTLEIQRTEQGDSAMYLCAGLGPSPNTGELFFGEGSRLTVL.